The 29 T cell receptor beta chains presented below share a single source sample, sequenced in a study of blood T cell repertoires in COVID-19. The protocol was immunoSEQ multiplex PCR, while the TCRdb copy is restricted to in-frame clones and leaves out a portion. The data show 150,000 to 200,000 clones, around 85% seen once. The specimen was peripheral blood. The receptors originated from a woman aged 55-70 years with acute or convalescent COVID-19.

This clone appeared a single time. V usage is TRBV6-5 and J usage is TRBJ1-1; D possibly corresponds to TRBD1 (6 bases). CDR3 length equals 14 residues. CDR1 MNHEY and CDR2 SVGAGI come from the germline V gene. V was pared by 4 bases and J by 5 bases, with 14 bases between. In DNA form, the CDR3 reads TGTGCCAGCAGTTCCCAGGGGTTCGAGACTGAAGCTTTCTTT. Translated: CASSSQGFETEAFF.

V gene TRBV3-1 (or the pseudogene TRBV3-2) combines with J gene TRBJ1-2; possible D gene TRBD1, 5 bases. The CDR3 consists of 13 residues. Germline V lookup: CDR1 LGHDT, CDR2 YNNKEL (reference sequence). V was cut by 2 bases and J by 6 bases, with 10 bases left in between. Here the CDR3 DNA reads TGTGCCAGCAGCCAAAAGGGGTCGGATGGCTACACCTTC. Its protein product is CASSQKGSDGYTF.

This chain links TRBV6-5 with TRBJ1-4; 9 bases fit TRBD1. After removal of 6 bases from V and 10 bases from J, the junction contained 3 bases not matched to a gene. The CDR3 runs 12 residues. Germline loops: CDR1 MNHEY, CDR2 SVGAGI. This CDR3 is CASSLGQGKLFF. Written as DNA, the CDR3 is TGTGCCAGCAGCCTGGGACAGGGAAAACTGTTTTTT.

The chain is built from TRBV2 and TRBJ1-2, with TRBD1 identical over 12 bases. This CDR3 is built from 15 residues. Germline V gives CDR1 SNHLY, CDR2 FYNNEI. The V segment lost 6 bases and the J segment 5 bases; nucleotides outside the gene matches: 7. CDR3 DNA: TGTGCCAGCAGGGTCGGGACAGGGGGCAGGTATGGCTACACCTTC. It translates to CASRVGTGGRYGYTF. Filled out from reference TRBV2 and TRBJ1-2, the complete variable domain reads EPEVTQTPSHQVTQMGQEVILRCVPISNHLYFYWYRQILGQKVEFLVSFYNNEISEKSEIFDDQFSVERPDGSNFTLKIRSTKLEDSAMYFCASRVGTGGRYGYTFGSGTRLTVV.

CDR3 protein: CASSLAGRTGQPQHF. The CDR3 DNA sequence: TGTGCCAGCAGCTTGGCCGGGAGGACTGGGCAGCCCCAGCATTTT. The chain has TRBV5-6 and TRBJ1-5; the D is unclear. The germline V gene encodes CDR1 SGHDT and CDR2 YYEEEE. V lost 0 bases, J lost 7 bases, and 14 bases lay in between. The CDR3 length is 15 residues.

The V and J genes are TRBV19 and TRBJ1-2; possibly TRBD1 for D (5 bases). This CDR3 is built from 16 residues. V was clipped by 5 bases and J by 0 bases, with 16 bases between them. Germline CDR1 reads LNHDA; CDR2 reads SQIVND (reference sequence). The CDR3 here is CASSLGTGVTNYGYTF. The DNA of the CDR3 is TGTGCCAGTAGTTTGGGAACAGGAGTTACTAACTATGGCTACACCTTC.

The chain combines TRBV5-1 with TRBJ2-3, with D perhaps assigned TRBD1 or TRBD2 (9 bases each). V shed 1 base and J shed 3 bases, with 24 bases lying between them. Germline V lookup: CDR1 SGHRS, CDR2 YFSETQ. This CDR3 contains 19 residues. CDR3 bases: TGCGCCAGCAGCTTGTTACAGGGGGCGGCGGGAGGGCCGACAGATACGCAGTATTTT. Amino acids: CASSLLQGAAGGPTDTQYF.

This clone was detected a few times. The gene calls are TRBV19 and TRBJ2-5; D may be TRBD1 (6 bases). Per germline, CDR1 LNHDA and CDR2 SQIVND (reference sequence). Trimming took off 4 bases at V and 5 bases at J, with 11 bases between the two ends. The CDR3 consists of 13 residues. Here the CDR3 reads CASSRGRKETQYF. CDR3 nucleotide sequence: TGTGCCAGTAGTAGGGGGCGCAAGGAGACCCAGTACTTC. Drawing the rest from reference TRBV19 and TRBJ2-5, the complete variable domain is DGGITQSPKYLFRKEGQNVTLSCEQNLNHDAMYWYRQDPGQGLRLIYYSQIVNDFQKGDIAEGYSVSREKKESFPLTVTSAQKNPTAFYLCASSRGRKETQYFGPGTRLLVL.

This chain joins TRBV12-3 or TRBV12-4 and TRBJ1-1; D remains unclear. The CDR3 is 13 residues long. V gave up 5 bases and J gave up 5 bases, with 12 bases separating them. CDR3 in DNA: TGTGCCAGCAGTCGCCCGTGGAGAACTGAAGCTTTCTTT. Encoded protein: CASSRPWRTEAFF.

The CDR3 loop is CASSLENRRRTTQYF. CDR3 nucleotides: TGTGCCAGCAGCTTAGAAAATCGAAGGAGAACTACGCAGTATTTT. J is TRBJ2-3 and V is TRBV11-2, with D hard to call. Germline V gives CDR1 SGHAT, CDR2 FQNNGV. This CDR3 is built from 15 residues. Between the trimmed V and J ends, which lost 0 bases and 8 bases, there was a span of 15 bases.

The chain joins TRBV15 to TRBJ1-1; D is perhaps TRBD1 (5 bases). The CDR3 has 15 residues. Germline CDR1 and CDR2: LNHNV and YYDKDF (reference sequence). The V end lost 5 bases, the J end lost 10 bases, and 23 bases lay between the germline ends. CDR3 loop: CATSSYKTGREGAFF. The CDR3 nucleotides read TGTGCCACCAGCTCCTACAAAACAGGACGGGAGGGAGCTTTCTTT.

V is TRBV28 and J is TRBJ2-2, with TRBD2 identical over 8 bases. Germline CDR1 is MDHEN and CDR2 is SYDVKM. The CDR3 has 17 residues. After removal of 7 bases from V and 7 bases from J, the junction contained 17 bases not matched to a gene. CDR3 residues: CASNPAPAGAGGGELFF. For the CDR3, the DNA is TGTGCCAGCAATCCTGCTCCAGCGGGAGCCGGGGGCGGGGAGCTGTTTTTT.

The CDR3 region has the DNA TGTGCCAGCAGCTTACGTCCAGGGGCGCCAGATACGCAGTATTTT. Encoded protein: CASSLRPGAPDTQYF. The chain combines TRBV13 with TRBJ2-3; a weak D match, TRBD1 (6 bases). Germline V gene data show CDR1 as PRHDT and CDR2 as FYEKMQ (reference sequence). There are 15 residues in the CDR3. V was trimmed by 2 bases and J by 4 bases, leaving 13 bases between them. Variable domain in full (rest from reference TRBV13 and TRBJ2-3): AAGVIQSPRHLIKEKRETATLKCYPIPRHDTVYWYQQGPGQDPQFLISFYEKMQSDKGSIPDRFSAQQFSDYHSELNMSSLELGDSALYFCASSLRPGAPDTQYFGPGTRLTVL.

This chain uses TRBV28 with TRBJ2-7; 7 nucleotides line up with TRBD2. Germline assignment: CDR1 MDHEN and CDR2 SYDVKM. This CDR3 comprises 13 residues. Losses at the gene ends were 8 bases for V and 2 bases for J; bases not matched to a gene: 6. Written as DNA, the CDR3 is TGTGCCAGCGGGGGGAGCGGGACCTACGAGCAGTACTTC. This encodes CASGGSGTYEQYF.

The chain has TRBV19 and TRBJ1-2; 7 bases fit TRBD1. Germline values: CDR1 LNHDA, CDR2 SQIVND (reference sequence). The CDR3 covers 16 residues. Trimming removed 5 bases from V and 4 bases from J; junction bases left unmatched: 13. CDR3 protein: CASSPWRTGNSYGYTF. In DNA form, the CDR3 reads TGTGCCAGTAGTCCCTGGAGGACAGGTAACAGCTATGGCTACACCTTC.

Written as DNA, the CDR3 is TGTGCCAGCAGCCCACACCGGGACTGGGAAAAACTGTTTTTT. It specifies CASSPHRDWEKLFF. This rearrangement joins TRBV3-1 (or the pseudogene TRBV3-2) to TRBJ1-4, with TRBD1 as a possible D gene (5 bases). V gave up 4 bases and J gave up 8 bases, with 14 bases separating them. In germline, CDR1 is LGHDT, CDR2 YNNKEL (reference sequence). This CDR3 has 14 residues.

This rearrangement joins TRBV18 to TRBJ1-3; no clear D gene. The ends were cut back, 4 bases at V and 0 bases at J, with 19 bases in the middle. Germline V gene lookup returns CDR1 KGHSH and CDR2 LQKENI. The CDR3 consists of 18 residues. CDR3 coding DNA: TGTGCCAGCTCACTCAAAATCGGGTCTCCTCGCTCTGGAAACACCATATATTTT. Encoded protein: CASSLKIGSPRSGNTIYF.

The chain employs TRBV5-1 and TRBJ2-7; TRBD1 matches at 12 bases. From germline, CDR1 is SGHRS and CDR2 YFSETQ. The CDR3 is made up of 13 amino acids. The ends lost 4 bases at V and 11 bases at J; junction bases unmatched: 7. This CDR3 is CASSPEGQGAKYV. The DNA of the CDR3 is TGCGCCAGCAGCCCCGAGGGACAGGGGGCGAAGTACGTC.

V usage is TRBV6-1 and J usage is TRBJ2-1; the match to TRBD2 covers 13 bases. This CDR3 region has 20 residues. J was trimmed by 2 bases and V by 2 bases; bases with no gene match: 12. Germline V lookup: CDR1 MNHNS, CDR2 SASEGT. CDR3 sequence reads: CASSESDGLAGVGPYNEQFF. As DNA, the CDR3 is TGTGCCAGCAGTGAATCCGACGGACTAGCGGGAGTTGGCCCCTACAATGAGCAGTTCTTC.

The chain combines TRBV15 with TRBJ1-5; possible D gene TRBD1, 5 bases. The CDR3 has 16 residues. With 1 base removed from V and 5 bases from J, the gap between germline ends came to 15 bases. In germline, CDR1 is LNHNV, CDR2 YYDKDF (reference sequence). Here the CDR3 reads CATSRVAARGDQPQHF. CDR3 coding DNA: TGTGCCACCAGCAGAGTGGCAGCCCGGGGGGATCAGCCCCAGCATTTT.

This rearrangement joins TRBV5-1 to TRBJ1-2; D uncertain. V lost 0 bases, J lost 8 bases, and 17 bases lay in between. This CDR3 comprises 15 residues. The germline gives CDR1 SGHRS, CDR2 YFSETQ. The chain's CDR3 is CASSLANSRSAGYTF. The CDR3 nucleotides are TGCGCCAGCAGCTTGGCGAACAGCCGATCGGCGGGCTACACCTTC.

The rearrangement links TRBV11-3 to TRBJ2-1, with 9 bases lining up with TRBD1. This CDR3 contains 16 residues. Germline CDR1 and CDR2: SGHNT and YENEEA. Losses at the gene ends were 5 bases for V and 7 bases for J; bases not matched to a gene: 12. The CDR3 DNA is TGTGCCAGCAGCCCGAGGGACAGGGCGGGTATGAATGAGCAGTTCTTC. Its protein is CASSPRDRAGMNEQFF.

The CDR3: CASSISAGIEGVATGYTF. The CDR3 DNA reads TGTGCCAGTAGTATATCCGCCGGGATCGAGGGAGTCGCTACGGGCTACACCTTC. The chain uses TRBV19 and TRBJ1-2, with no clear D. Between the trimmed V and J ends, which lost 2 bases and 8 bases, there was a span of 27 bases. CDR1 LNHDA and CDR2 SQIVND come from the germline V gene (reference sequence). The CDR3 is made up of 18 amino acids.

This chain joins TRBV7-5 and TRBJ1-3; the table's D call, TRBD1, was not checked against the DNA. TRBV7-5 is a documented pseudogene. This CDR3 has 14 residues. The CDR3 DNA follows: TGTGCCAAACCGGACAGGCCCTCTGGAAACACCATATATTTT. Amino acids: CAKPDRPSGNTIYF.

The chain recombines TRBV30 with TRBJ1-6; 8 bases fit TRBD1. Trimming took 0 bases from V and 9 from J; bases not matched to a gene: 7. Germline V gene lookup returns CDR1 GTSNPN and CDR2 SVGIG (reference sequence). There are 15 residues in the CDR3. CDR3 sequence: CAWSVPGTGASPLHF. The DNA for the CDR3 is TGTGCCTGGAGTGTACCCGGGACAGGAGCTTCACCCCTCCACTTT.

This sequence joins TRBV4-1 and TRBJ1-6, with TRBD1 matching over 7 bases. The V and J ends lost 0 bases and 0 bases, in that order; junction bases with no gene match: 8. The germline CDR1 and CDR2 sequences are MGHRA and YSYEKL. The CDR3 runs 19 residues. CDR3 in amino acids: CASSQEGTAGVSYNSPLHF. Here the CDR3 DNA reads TGCGCCAGCAGCCAAGAAGGGACAGCGGGCGTCTCCTATAATTCACCCCTCCACTTT.

This clone was counted between two and nine times. The J gene is TRBJ2-1, the V gene TRBV15; 10 bases match TRBD2. CDR1 and CDR2 (germline): LNHNV, YYDKDF (reference sequence). The CDR3 contains 14 residues. The ends lost 7 bases at V and 10 bases at J; junction bases unmatched: 10. CDR3 loop: CATMRQREGLEQFF. The CDR3 DNA reads as TGTGCCACCATGCGCCAGCGGGAGGGCCTCGAGCAGTTCTTC.

Regarding this clone: The same CDR3 is also encoded by other DNA sequences in this sample. The chain has TRBV19 and TRBJ1-5; TRBD1 is a possible D gene (6 bases). The germline gives CDR1 LNHDA, CDR2 SQIVND (reference sequence). Trimming shortened V by 3 bases and J by 0 bases, and 6 bases separated the two germline ends. The CDR3 sequence is 14 residues long. This CDR3 is CASSIRGSNQPQHF. The DNA for the CDR3 is TGTGCCAGTAGTATCAGGGGTAGCAATCAGCCCCAGCATTTT.

V is TRBV28 and J is TRBJ2-7; possible D gene TRBD2, 6 bases. Between the trimmed V and J ends, which lost 5 bases and 5 bases, there was a span of 22 bases. CDR3 length equals 16 residues. Germline values: CDR1 MDHEN, CDR2 SYDVKM. CDR3 amino acids: CASSPHAGGGLDEQYF. In nucleotides, the CDR3 is TGTGCCAGCAGTCCACACGCCGGCGGAGGGTTAGACGAGCAGTACTTC.